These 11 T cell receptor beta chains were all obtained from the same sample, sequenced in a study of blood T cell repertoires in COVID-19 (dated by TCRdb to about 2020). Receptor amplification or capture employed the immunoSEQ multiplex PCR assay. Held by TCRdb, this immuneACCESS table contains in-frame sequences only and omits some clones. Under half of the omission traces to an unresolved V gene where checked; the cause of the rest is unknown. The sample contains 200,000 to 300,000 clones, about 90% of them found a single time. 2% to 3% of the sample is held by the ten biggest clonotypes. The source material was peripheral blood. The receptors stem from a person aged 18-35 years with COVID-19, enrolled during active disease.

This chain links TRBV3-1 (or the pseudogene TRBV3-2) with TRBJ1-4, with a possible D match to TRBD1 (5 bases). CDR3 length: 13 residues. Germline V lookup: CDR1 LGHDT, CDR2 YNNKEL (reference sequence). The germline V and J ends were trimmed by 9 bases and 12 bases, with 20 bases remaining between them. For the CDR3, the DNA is TGTGCCAGTACGACAACAGGTGATAGGGAACTGTTTTTT. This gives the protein CASTTTGDRELFF.

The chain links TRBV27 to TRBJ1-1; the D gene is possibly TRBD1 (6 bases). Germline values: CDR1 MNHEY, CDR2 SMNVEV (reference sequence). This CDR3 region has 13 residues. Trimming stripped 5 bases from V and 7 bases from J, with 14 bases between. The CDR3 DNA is TGTGCCAGCAGTATCGGACAGAGGGGTGAAGCTTTCTTT. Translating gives CASSIGQRGEAFF.

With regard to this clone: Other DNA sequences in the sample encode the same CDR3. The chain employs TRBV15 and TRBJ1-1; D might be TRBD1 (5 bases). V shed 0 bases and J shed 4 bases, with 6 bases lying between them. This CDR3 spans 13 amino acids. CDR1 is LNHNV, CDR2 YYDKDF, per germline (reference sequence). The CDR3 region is CATSREGGTEAFF. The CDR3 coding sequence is TGTGCCACCAGCAGAGAGGGGGGCACTGAAGCTTTCTTT.

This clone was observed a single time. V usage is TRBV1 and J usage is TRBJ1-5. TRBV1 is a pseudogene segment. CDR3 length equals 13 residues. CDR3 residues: CTSSLDREGPQHF. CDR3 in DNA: TGCACCAGCAGCCTGGACCGGGAAGGGCCCCAGCATTTT.

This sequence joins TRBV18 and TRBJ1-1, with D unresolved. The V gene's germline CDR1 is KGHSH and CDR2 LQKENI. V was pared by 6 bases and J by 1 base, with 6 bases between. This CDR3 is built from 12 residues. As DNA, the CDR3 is TGTGCCAGCTCTCTATCGAACACTGAAGCTTTCTTT. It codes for CASSLSNTEAFF.

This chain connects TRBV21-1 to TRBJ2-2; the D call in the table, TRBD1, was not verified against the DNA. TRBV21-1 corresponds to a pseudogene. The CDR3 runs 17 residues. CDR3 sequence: CASSAKGGTGNTGELFF. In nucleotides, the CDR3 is TGTGCCAGCAGCGCAAAAGGGGGGACAGGAAACACCGGGGAGCTGTTTTTT.

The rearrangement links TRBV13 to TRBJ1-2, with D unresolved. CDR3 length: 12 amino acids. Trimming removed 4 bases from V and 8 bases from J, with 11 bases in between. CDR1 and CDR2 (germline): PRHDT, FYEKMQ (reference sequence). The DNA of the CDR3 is TGTGCCAGCAGCTCCGGAAGCGGAGGCTACACCTTC. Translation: CASSSGSGGYTF.

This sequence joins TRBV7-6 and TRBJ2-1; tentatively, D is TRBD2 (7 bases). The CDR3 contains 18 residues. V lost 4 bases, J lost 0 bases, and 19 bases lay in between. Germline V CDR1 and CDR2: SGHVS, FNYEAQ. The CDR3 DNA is TGTGCCAGCAGCTCCCAGACCGGCGGGGGCTTCTCCTACAATGAGCAGTTCTTC. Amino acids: CASSSQTGGGFSYNEQFF.

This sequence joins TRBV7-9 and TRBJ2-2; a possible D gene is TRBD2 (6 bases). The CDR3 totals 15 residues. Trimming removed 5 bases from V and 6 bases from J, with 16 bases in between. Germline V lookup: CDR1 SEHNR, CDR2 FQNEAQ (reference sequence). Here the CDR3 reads CASSGMAGSPGELFF. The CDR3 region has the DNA TGTGCCAGCAGCGGAATGGCGGGGAGTCCCGGGGAGCTGTTTTTT. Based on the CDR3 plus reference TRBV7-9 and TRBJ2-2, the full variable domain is DTGVSQNPRHKITKRGQNVTFRCDPISEHNRLYWYRQTLGQGPEFLTYFQNEAQLEKSRLLSDRFSAERPKGSFSTLEIQRTEQGDSAMYLCASSGMAGSPGELFFGEGSRLTVL.

CDR3 protein: CASSWTDGTGELFF. In DNA form, the CDR3 reads TGTGCCAGCAGTTGGACAGATGGGACCGGGGAGCTGTTTTTT. The chain employs TRBV6-5 and TRBJ2-2; the D gene is possibly TRBD1 (6 bases). This CDR3 is built from 14 residues. Trimming removed 4 bases at V and 5 bases at J, with 11 bases between. CDR1 and CDR2 (germline): MNHEY, SVGAGI.

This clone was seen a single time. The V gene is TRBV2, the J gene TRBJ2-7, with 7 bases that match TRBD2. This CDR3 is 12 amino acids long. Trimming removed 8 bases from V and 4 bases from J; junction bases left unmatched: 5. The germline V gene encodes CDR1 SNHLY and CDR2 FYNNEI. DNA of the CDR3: TGTGCCAGCGGTGGACTAGGGTACGAGCAGTACTTC. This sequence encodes CASGGLGYEQYF.